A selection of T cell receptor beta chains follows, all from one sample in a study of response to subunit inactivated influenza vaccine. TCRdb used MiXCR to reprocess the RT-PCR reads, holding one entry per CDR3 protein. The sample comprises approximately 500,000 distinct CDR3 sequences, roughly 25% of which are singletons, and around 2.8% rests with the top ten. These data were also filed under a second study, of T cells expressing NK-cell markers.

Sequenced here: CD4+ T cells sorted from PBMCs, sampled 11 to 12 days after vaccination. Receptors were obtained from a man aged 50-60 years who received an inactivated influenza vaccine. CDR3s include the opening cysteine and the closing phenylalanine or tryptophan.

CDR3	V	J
CASSPGAGRQETQYF	TRBV6-2/TRBV6-3	TRBJ2-5
CASSLRQPRQETQYF	TRBV5-6	TRBJ2-5
CATNDGAGQPQHF	TRBV6-2/TRBV6-3	TRBJ1-5
CASSRAALNYGYTF	TRBV7-9	TRBJ1-2
CASTQVYPYEQYF	TRBV6-1	TRBJ2-7
CSAEWGQKTYEQYF	TRBV20-1	TRBJ2-7
CASRGVDTQYF	TRBV28	TRBJ2-3
CARDRGWSTGELFF	TRBV28	TRBJ2-2
CASSLYGSGANVLTF	TRBV5-1	TRBJ2-6
CATSRGGDPYYGYTF	TRBV15	TRBJ1-2
CSVEGGPYEQYF	TRBV29-1	TRBJ2-7
CASSFFSSGGSYEQYF	TRBV7-6	TRBJ2-7
CASSQYADREETQYF	TRBV3-1	TRBJ2-5
CASSQERTGEAFF	TRBV14	TRBJ1-1
CASSLAGRDSPLHF	TRBV7-9	TRBJ1-6
CASNKDLVNTEAFF	TRBV6-1	TRBJ1-1
CASSLGRSGGLWGYTF	TRBV12-3/TRBV12-4	TRBJ1-2
CASSLALAGRSSYNEQFF	TRBV5-1	TRBJ2-1
CASSLDKQVLETQYF	TRBV5-1	TRBJ2-5
CASSSTSPSTDTQYF	TRBV12-3/TRBV12-4	TRBJ2-3
CASSLESGRGTYEQYF	TRBV5-1	TRBJ2-7
CASTRTSGRYEQFF	TRBV28	TRBJ2-1
CASSHGTAQNTEAFF	TRBV5-1	TRBJ1-1
CASSYEWRGYEQFF	TRBV6-5	TRBJ2-1
CASSKTGLYGYTF	TRBV6-6	TRBJ1-2
CATFGEGVNEQFF	TRBV10-3	TRBJ2-1
CSATPGTVAEQYF	TRBV20-1	TRBJ2-7
CASSRPGVEQYF	TRBV6-5	TRBJ2-7
CASSFLTSSYNEQFF	TRBV12-3/TRBV12-4	TRBJ2-1
CSAAKGDRGYGYTF	TRBV20-1	TRBJ1-2
CASSSGGGELFF	TRBV6-5	TRBJ2-2
CASSQVHIGFNEQFF	TRBV4-1	TRBJ2-1
CAISGLNNSPLHF	TRBV10-3	TRBJ1-6
CASSRTVTNYGYTF	TRBV6-1	TRBJ1-2
CASTQGVNTEAFF	TRBV2	TRBJ1-1
CASSIGTTNTGELFF	TRBV7-2	TRBJ2-2
CSANGTSGRGRNEQFF	TRBV20-1	TRBJ2-1
CASSHQSGNTNYGYTF	TRBV5-1	TRBJ1-2
CASSWTQNYGYTF	TRBV28	TRBJ1-2
CAGGPGETQYF	TRBV10-3	TRBJ2-5
CASSQGIFVGNTIYF	TRBV14	TRBJ1-3
CASILTGNTEAFF	TRBV12-3/TRBV12-4	TRBJ1-1
CASSSSGQDTQYF	TRBV7-9	TRBJ2-3
CSVRVWGEQFF	TRBV29-1	TRBJ2-1
CASSQVGSYEQYF	TRBV3-1	TRBJ2-7
CASRKAGGYEQFF	TRBV11-2	TRBJ2-1
CASSQDGGGRETQYF	TRBV14	TRBJ2-5
CASGWGFQPQHF	TRBV6-2/TRBV6-3	TRBJ1-5
CASSPFERWSTDTQYF	TRBV16	TRBJ2-3
CASSYGAEQYF	TRBV6-2/TRBV6-3	TRBJ2-7
CATLKGLLSYEQYF	TRBV28	TRBJ2-7
CSVVRQGDYGELFF	TRBV29-1	TRBJ2-2
CASSSRTSRSYNEQFF	TRBV7-8	TRBJ2-1
CASRVGGAGAYEQYF	TRBV6-1	TRBJ2-7
CASRRTYLTGELFF	TRBV6-1	TRBJ2-2
CSVESDGSYEQYF	TRBV29-1	TRBJ2-7